These 12 T cell receptor beta chains came from one sample sequenced in a study of blood T cell repertoires in COVID-19. Assay used: immunoSEQ multiplex PCR; TCRdb lists only in-frame clones, some missing. The table lists about 200,000 clones, 89% of them singletons. The sample consisted of PBMCs or T cells enriched from blood (not recorded which). These receptors were obtained from a woman aged 25 to 45 with acute COVID-19.

This chain joins TRBV11-2 and TRBJ2-7; D is uncertain. Trimming shortened V by 5 bases and J by 5 bases, and 10 bases separated the two germline ends. The CDR3 is 12 amino acids. The V gene's germline CDR1 is SGHAT and CDR2 FQNNGV. The CDR3 DNA sequence: TGTGCCAGCAGCCCCAACTACAACGAGCAGTACTTC. Amino acid sequence: CASSPNYNEQYF.

This chain joins TRBV12-3 or TRBV12-4 and TRBJ1-4; no reliable D call. This CDR3 spans 12 amino acids. With 5 bases removed from V and 10 bases from J, the gap between germline ends came to 11 bases. The CDR3 protein is CASSPGIRKLFF. DNA for the CDR3: TGTGCCAGCAGTCCCGGGATACGAAAACTGTTTTTT.

This clone was seen more than once but under ten times. Additional DNA sequences in this sample encode the identical CDR3. The chain has TRBV18 and TRBJ1-5; 8 nucleotides agree with TRBD1. From germline, CDR1 is KGHSH and CDR2 LQKENI. The CDR3 runs 14 residues. V trimming: 3 bases; J trimming: 6 bases; junction bases outside the gene matches: 4. The CDR3 spells CASSPTGAVQPQHF. CDR3 DNA: TGTGCCAGCTCACCGACAGGGGCGGTTCAGCCCCAGCATTTT.

The rearrangement links TRBV7-3 to TRBJ2-5; 8 bases match TRBD2. This CDR3 is built from 17 residues. CDR1 is SGHTA, CDR2 FQGTGA, per germline. V was clipped by 5 bases and J by 5 bases; unmatched bases: 16. CDR3 DNA: TGTGCCAGCAGCCCCTGGGCAGCGCGGGGGGTGACGGAGACCCAGTACTTC. It translates to CASSPWAARGVTETQYF. The variable domain in full, with the rest retrieved from reference TRBV7-3 and TRBJ2-5, is GAGVSQTPSNKVTEKGKYVELRCDPISGHTALYWYRQSLGQGPEFLIYFQGTGAADDSGLPNDRFFAVRPEGSVSTLKIQRTERGDSAVYLCASSPWAARGVTETQYFGPGTRLLVL.

This rearrangement joins TRBV2 to TRBJ1-2, with TRBD1 as a possible D gene (5 bases). This CDR3 has 17 amino acids. V gave up 3 bases and J gave up 0 bases, with 17 bases separating them. The germline V gene encodes CDR1 SNHLY and CDR2 FYNNEI. CDR3 sequence: CASSDPRRGVANYGYTF. CDR3 DNA: TGTGCCAGCAGTGATCCACGTCGGGGGGTAGCTAACTATGGCTACACCTTC. Full variable domain (outside the CDR3, taken from reference TRBV2 and TRBJ1-2): EPEVTQTPSHQVTQMGQEVILRCVPISNHLYFYWYRQILGQKVEFLVSFYNNEISEKSEIFDDQFSVERPDGSNFTLKIRSTKLEDSAMYFCASSDPRRGVANYGYTFGSGTRLTVV.

V gene TRBV29-1 combines with J gene TRBJ1-4; D may be TRBD1 (6 bases). V shed 4 bases and J shed 8 bases, with 11 bases lying between them. CDR1 SQVTM and CDR2 ANQGSEA come from the germline V gene. The CDR3 has 12 residues. CDR3 DNA: TGCAGCGTTGGGGACATCCGCGAAAAACTGTTTTTT. Amino acid sequence: CSVGDIREKLFF.

The CDR3 DNA is TGTGCCAGCAGGACTCCCGGGACAGGGAGCTACGAGCAGTACTTC. It specifies CASRTPGTGSYEQYF. The gene calls are TRBV27 and TRBJ2-7; 9 bases match TRBD1. This CDR3 is built from 15 residues. Germline loops: CDR1 MNHEY, CDR2 SMNVEV (reference sequence). The ends lost 6 bases at V and 3 bases at J; junction bases unmatched: 9.

The chain uses TRBV6-6 and TRBJ2-1, with 7 bases aligning to TRBD1. Trimming at V came to 5 bases and at J to 4 bases, leaving 5 bases not matched to a gene. Germline V lookup: CDR1 MNHNY, CDR2 SVGAGI (reference sequence). The CDR3 contains 14 residues. The CDR3 sequence: CASSGGQVYNEQFF. The CDR3 bases are TGTGCCAGCAGTGGAGGACAGGTATACAATGAGCAGTTCTTC.

This chain links TRBV3-1 (or the pseudogene TRBV3-2) with TRBJ2-1; tentative D call: TRBD1 (6 bases). V gave up 0 bases and J gave up 10 bases, with 16 bases separating them. The V gene's germline CDR1 is LGHDT and CDR2 YNNKEL (reference sequence). The CDR3 extends over 15 amino acids. The CDR3 coding sequence is TGTGCCAGCAGCCAAGAGGGACGCAGGGGCTCGGAGCAGTTCTTC. It codes for CASSQEGRRGSEQFF.

This chain joins TRBV27 and TRBJ1-6; D uncertain. Trimming removed 2 bases at V and 1 base at J, with 9 bases between. Germline V gene data show CDR1 as MNHEY and CDR2 as SMNVEV (reference sequence). This CDR3 is built from 16 residues. The DNA of the CDR3 is TGTGCCAGCAGTTTAGAGGGAAGATCCTATAATTCACCCCTCCACTTT. Amino acid sequence: CASSLEGRSYNSPLHF.

This sequence joins TRBV7-6 and TRBJ1-2; 7 nucleotides line up with TRBD1. With V trimmed by 4 bases and J by 6 bases, 8 bases remained unmatched. Germline-derived CDR1 and CDR2 are SGHVS and FNYEAQ. CDR3 length: 14 residues. The CDR3: CASSSTGTANGYTF. The CDR3 DNA reads as TGTGCCAGCAGCTCCACCGGGACAGCGAATGGCTACACCTTC.

V and J are TRBV18 and TRBJ1-1, with 7 nucleotides matching TRBD1. This CDR3 is 17 amino acids long. Trimming removed 2 bases from V and 0 bases from J; junction bases left unmatched: 9. Germline CDR1 and CDR2: KGHSH and LQKENI. The chain's CDR3 is CASSPTRQGLMNTEAFF. CDR3 sequence (DNA): TGTGCCAGCTCACCAACACGACAGGGCTTAATGAACACTGAAGCTTTCTTT.